The text below deals with one T cell receptor beta chain. This record belongs to a study of blood T cell repertoires in COVID-19. Study-wide background: Sites across the United States, Italy and Spain contributed samples from acute and convalescent COVID-19. Sample material is recorded as cDNA or gDNA derived from T cells, B-cell-depleted T cells, or PBMCs.

As handled by the study authors: Estimation of nucleated cell counts relied on the amplification of reference gene primers. TCRdb's copy holds only in-frame clones and misses some; the assay was immunoSEQ multiplex PCR. V, J and clone size are those of that table, while D and trimming were read from the DNA. The sample lists over 140,000 clones; 75% to 85% were seen once. The CDR3 sequence is 15 residues long. J gave up 4 bases and V 7 bases, and 12 bases lay outside the gene matches. The germline V gene has CDR1 LNHDA and CDR2 SQIVND (reference sequence). This sequence joins TRBV19 and TRBJ1-2; 7 bases line up with TRBD1. The sequenced sample consisted of peripheral blood. The clonotype comes from a woman of 80 years or more with active or convalescent COVID-19. The CDR3 DNA is TGTGCCAGTACCTCACTACAGGGGTCGGCCTATGGCTACACCTTC. Encoded protein: CASTSLQGSAYGYTF.